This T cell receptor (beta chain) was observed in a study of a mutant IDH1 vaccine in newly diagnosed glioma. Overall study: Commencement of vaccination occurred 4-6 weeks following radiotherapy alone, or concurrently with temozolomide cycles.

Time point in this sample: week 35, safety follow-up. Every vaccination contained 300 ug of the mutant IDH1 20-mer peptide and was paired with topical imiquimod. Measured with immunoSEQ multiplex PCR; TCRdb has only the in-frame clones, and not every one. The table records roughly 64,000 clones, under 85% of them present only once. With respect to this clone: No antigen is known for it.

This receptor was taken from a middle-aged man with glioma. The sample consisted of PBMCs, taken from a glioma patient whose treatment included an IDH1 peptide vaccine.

CDR3 region: CASSPPQDNEQFF. CDR3 DNA: TGTGCCAGCTCACCACCCCAAGACAATGAGCAGTTCTTC. The chain combines TRBV18 with TRBJ2-1, with no clear D. In germline, CDR1 is KGHSH, CDR2 LQKENI. This CDR3 spans 13 amino acids. Trimming removed 0 bases at V and 5 bases at J, with 5 bases between.